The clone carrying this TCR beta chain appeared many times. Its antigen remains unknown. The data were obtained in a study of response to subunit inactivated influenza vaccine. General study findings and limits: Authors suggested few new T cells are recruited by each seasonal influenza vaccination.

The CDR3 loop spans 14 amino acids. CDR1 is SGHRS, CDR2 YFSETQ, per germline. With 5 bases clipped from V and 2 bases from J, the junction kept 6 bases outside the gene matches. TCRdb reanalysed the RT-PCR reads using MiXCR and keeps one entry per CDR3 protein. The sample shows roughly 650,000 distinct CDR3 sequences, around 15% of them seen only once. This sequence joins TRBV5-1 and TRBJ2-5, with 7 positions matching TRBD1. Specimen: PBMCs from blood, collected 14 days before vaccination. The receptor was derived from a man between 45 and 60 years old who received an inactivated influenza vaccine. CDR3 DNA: TGCGCCAGCAGTCGTGGACAGGTTCAAGAGACCCAGTACTTC. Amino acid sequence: CASSRGQVQETQYF.